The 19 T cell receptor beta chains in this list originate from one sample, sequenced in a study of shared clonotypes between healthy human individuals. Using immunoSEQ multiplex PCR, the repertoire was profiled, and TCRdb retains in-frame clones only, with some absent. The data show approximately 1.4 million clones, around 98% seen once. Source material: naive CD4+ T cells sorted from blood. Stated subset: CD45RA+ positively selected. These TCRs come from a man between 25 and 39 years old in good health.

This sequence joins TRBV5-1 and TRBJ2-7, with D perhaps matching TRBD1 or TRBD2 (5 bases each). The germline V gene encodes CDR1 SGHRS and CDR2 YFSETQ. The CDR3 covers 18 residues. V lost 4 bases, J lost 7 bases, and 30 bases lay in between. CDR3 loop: CASSTGTQRTKRYREQYF. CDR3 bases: TGCGCCAGCAGCACTGGGACCCAACGAACGAAACGCTATCGGGAGCAGTACTTC.

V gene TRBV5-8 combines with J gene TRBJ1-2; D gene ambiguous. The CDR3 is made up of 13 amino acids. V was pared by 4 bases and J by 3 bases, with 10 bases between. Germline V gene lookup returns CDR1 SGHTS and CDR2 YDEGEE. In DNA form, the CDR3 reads TGTGCCAGCAGCCTTAACACGGACTATGGCTACACCTTC. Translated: CASSLNTDYGYTF. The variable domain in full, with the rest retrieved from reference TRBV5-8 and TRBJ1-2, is EAGVTQSPTHLIKTRGQQATLRCSPISGHTSVYWYQQALGLGLQFLLWYDEGEERNRGNFPPRFSGRQFPNYSSELNVNALELEDSALYLCASSLNTDYGYTFGSGTRLTVV.

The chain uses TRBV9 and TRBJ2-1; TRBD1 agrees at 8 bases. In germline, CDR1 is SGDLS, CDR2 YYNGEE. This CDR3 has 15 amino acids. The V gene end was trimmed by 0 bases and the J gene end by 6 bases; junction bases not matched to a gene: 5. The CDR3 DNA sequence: TGTGCCAGCAGCGTAGCTACCGGGACAGGCAATGAGCAGTTCTTC. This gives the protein CASSVATGTGNEQFF.

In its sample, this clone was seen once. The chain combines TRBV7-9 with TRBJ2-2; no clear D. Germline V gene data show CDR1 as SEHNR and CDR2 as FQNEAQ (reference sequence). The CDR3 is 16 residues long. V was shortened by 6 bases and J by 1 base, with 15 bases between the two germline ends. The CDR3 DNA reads TGTGCCAGCAGGAACAGATTACAGAGGAACACCGGGGAGCTGTTTTTT. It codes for CASRNRLQRNTGELFF.

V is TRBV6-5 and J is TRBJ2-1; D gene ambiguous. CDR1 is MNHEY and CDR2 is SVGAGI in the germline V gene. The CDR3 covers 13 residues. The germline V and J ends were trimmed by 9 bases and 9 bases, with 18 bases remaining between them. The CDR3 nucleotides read TGTGCCAGTTCTCCGGGCCCCTTAAGTGAGCAGTTCTTC. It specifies CASSPGPLSEQFF.

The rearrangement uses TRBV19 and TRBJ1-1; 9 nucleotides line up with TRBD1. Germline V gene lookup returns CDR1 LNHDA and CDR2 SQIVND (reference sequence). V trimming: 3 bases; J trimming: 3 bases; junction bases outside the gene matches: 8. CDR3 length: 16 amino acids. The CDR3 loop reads CASSIGTGRSDTEAFF. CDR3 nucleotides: TGTGCCAGTAGTATTGGGACAGGGAGGTCTGACACTGAAGCTTTCTTT. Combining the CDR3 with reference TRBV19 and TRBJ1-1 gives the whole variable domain DGGITQSPKYLFRKEGQNVTLSCEQNLNHDAMYWYRQDPGQGLRLIYYSQIVNDFQKGDIAEGYSVSREKKESFPLTVTSAQKNPTAFYLCASSIGTGRSDTEAFFGQGTRLTVV.

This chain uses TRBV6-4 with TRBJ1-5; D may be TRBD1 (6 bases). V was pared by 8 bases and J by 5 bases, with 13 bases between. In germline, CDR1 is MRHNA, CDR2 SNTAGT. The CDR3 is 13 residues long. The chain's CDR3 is CASAQGPHQPQHF. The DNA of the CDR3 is TGTGCCAGCGCCCAGGGGCCCCATCAGCCCCAGCATTTT.

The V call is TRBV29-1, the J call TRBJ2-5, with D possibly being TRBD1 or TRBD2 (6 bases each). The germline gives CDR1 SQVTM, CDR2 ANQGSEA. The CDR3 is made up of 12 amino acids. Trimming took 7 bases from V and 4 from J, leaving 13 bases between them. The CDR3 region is CSARKGGETQYF. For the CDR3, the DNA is TGCAGCGCCCGAAAGGGGGGAGAGACCCAGTACTTC.

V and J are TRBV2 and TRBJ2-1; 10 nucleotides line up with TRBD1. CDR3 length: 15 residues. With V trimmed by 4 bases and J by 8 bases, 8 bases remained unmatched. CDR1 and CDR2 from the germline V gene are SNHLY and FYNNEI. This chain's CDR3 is CASSVQGTGVHEQFF. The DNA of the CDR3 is TGTGCCAGCAGTGTTCAAGGGACAGGGGTCCATGAGCAGTTCTTC. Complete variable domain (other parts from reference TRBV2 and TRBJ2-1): EPEVTQTPSHQVTQMGQEVILRCVPISNHLYFYWYRQILGQKVEFLVSFYNNEISEKSEIFDDQFSVERPDGSNFTLKIRSTKLEDSAMYFCASSVQGTGVHEQFFGPGTRLTVL.

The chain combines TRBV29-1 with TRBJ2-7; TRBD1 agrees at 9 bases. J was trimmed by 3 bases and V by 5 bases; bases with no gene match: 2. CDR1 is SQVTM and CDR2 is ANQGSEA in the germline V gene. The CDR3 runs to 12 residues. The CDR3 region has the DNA TGCAGCGTTCGGACAGGGGACTACGAGCAGTACTTC. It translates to CSVRTGDYEQYF.

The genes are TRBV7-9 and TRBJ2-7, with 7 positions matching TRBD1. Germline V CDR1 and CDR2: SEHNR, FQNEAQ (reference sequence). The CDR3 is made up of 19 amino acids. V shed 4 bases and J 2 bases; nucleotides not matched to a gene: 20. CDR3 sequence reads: CASSSLRDSLSVVPYEQYF. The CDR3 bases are TGTGCCAGCAGCTCGCTCCGGGACAGTTTGTCGGTGGTGCCCTACGAGCAGTACTTC. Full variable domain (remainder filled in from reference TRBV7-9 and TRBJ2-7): DTGVSQNPRHKITKRGQNVTFRCDPISEHNRLYWYRQTLGQGPEFLTYFQNEAQLEKSRLLSDRFSAERPKGSFSTLEIQRTEQGDSAMYLCASSSLRDSLSVVPYEQYFGPGTRLTVT.

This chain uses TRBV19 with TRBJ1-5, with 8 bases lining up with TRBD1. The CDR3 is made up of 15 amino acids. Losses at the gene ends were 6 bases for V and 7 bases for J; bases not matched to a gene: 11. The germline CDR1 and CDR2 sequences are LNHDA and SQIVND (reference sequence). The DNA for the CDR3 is TGTGCCAGTAGCCTCGGACAGGGCGGGTTCCAGCCCCAGCATTTT. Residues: CASSLGQGGFQPQHF.

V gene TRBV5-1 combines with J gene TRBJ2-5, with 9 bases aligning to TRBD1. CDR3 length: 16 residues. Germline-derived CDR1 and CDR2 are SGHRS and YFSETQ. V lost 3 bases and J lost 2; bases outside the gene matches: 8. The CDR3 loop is CASSSNRGQGQETQYF. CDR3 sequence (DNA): TGCGCCAGCAGCTCGAATCGGGGACAGGGACAAGAGACCCAGTACTTC.

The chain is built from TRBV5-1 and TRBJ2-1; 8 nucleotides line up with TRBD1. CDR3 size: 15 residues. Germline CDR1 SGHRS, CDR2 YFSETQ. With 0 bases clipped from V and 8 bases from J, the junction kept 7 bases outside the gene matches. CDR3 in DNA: TGCGCCAGCAGCTTGGGGTCCAGGGGGCTGTATGAGCAGTTCTTC. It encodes CASSLGSRGLYEQFF.

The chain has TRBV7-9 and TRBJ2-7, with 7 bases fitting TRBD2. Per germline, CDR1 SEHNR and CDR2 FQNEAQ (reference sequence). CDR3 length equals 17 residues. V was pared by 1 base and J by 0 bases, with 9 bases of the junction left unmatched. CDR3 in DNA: TGTGCCAGCAGCTTAGTTGTTGGGGCGGGAGTCTCCTACGAGCAGTACTTC. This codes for CASSLVVGAGVSYEQYF.

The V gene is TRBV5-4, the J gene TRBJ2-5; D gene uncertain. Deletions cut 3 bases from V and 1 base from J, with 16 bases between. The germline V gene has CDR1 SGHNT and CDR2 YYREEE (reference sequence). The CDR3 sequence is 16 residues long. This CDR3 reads CASSSSPLRFQETQYF. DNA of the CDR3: TGTGCCAGCAGCTCTTCCCCCCTCCGTTTCCAAGAGACCCAGTACTTC.

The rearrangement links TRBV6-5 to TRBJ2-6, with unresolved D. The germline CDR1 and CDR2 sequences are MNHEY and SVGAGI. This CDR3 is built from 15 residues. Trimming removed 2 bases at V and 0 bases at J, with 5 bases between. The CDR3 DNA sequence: TGTGCCAGCAGTTACGGGTTCTCTGGGGCCAACGTCCTGACTTTC. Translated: CASSYGFSGANVLTF.

The DNA of the CDR3 is TGTGCCAGCACCTTGGGGGGGACAGGGTTTGAGAACGAGCAGTACTTC. This gives the protein CASTLGGTGFENEQYF. The rearrangement uses TRBV2 and TRBJ2-7, with 9 bases matching TRBD1. The V and J ends lost 7 bases and 5 bases, in that order; junction bases with no gene match: 15. The CDR3 extends over 16 amino acids. The germline V gene encodes CDR1 SNHLY and CDR2 FYNNEI.

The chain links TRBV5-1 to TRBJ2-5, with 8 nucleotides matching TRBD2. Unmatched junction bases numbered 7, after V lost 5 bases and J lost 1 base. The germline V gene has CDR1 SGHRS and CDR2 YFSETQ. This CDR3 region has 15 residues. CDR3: CASRALAGRQETQYF. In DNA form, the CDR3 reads TGCGCCAGCAGGGCATTAGCGGGACGCCAAGAGACCCAGTACTTC.